This note documents a single TCR beta chain sequence. These data belong to a study of cytomegalovirus exposure and HLA in healthy donors. The PCR had 60 Vbeta and 13 Jbeta primers. The repertoire was sequenced with immunoSEQ multiplex PCR; TCRdb's copy has only in-frame clones and lacks some. The sample consists of over 130,000 clones, 80% of them appearing once. Trimming at V came to 0 bases and at J to 7 bases, leaving 7 bases not matched to a gene. This CDR3 comprises 16 residues. CDR1 SGDLS and CDR2 YYNGEE come from the germline V gene. The gene calls are TRBV9 and TRBJ2-3; 11 bases are a match to TRBD1. This receptor was obtained from a man between 45 and 60 years old in good health and CMV-seronegative. Sequencing input: PBMCs. CDR3 nucleotides: TGTGCCAGCAGCGTAGAGGGGACAGGGGGTTTGAATACGCAGTATTTT. Its protein product is CASSVEGTGGLNTQYF.